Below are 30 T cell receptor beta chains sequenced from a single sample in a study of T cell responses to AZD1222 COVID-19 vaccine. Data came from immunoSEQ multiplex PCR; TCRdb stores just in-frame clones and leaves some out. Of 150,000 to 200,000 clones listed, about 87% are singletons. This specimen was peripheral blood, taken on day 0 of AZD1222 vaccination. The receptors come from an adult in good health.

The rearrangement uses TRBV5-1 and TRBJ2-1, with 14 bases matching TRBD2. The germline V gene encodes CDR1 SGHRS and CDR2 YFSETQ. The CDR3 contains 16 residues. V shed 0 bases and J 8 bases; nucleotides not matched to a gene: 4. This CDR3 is CASSLVGTSGGYEQFF. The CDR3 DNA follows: TGCGCCAGCAGCTTGGTTGGGACTAGCGGGGGATATGAGCAGTTCTTC.

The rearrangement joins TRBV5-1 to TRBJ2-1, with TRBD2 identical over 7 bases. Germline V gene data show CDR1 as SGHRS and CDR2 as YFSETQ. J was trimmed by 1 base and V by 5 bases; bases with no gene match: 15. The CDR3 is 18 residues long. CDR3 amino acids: CASSRDVGGRGSYNEQFF. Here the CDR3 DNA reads TGCGCCAGCAGTCGGGACGTTGGCGGGAGAGGGTCCTACAATGAGCAGTTCTTC.

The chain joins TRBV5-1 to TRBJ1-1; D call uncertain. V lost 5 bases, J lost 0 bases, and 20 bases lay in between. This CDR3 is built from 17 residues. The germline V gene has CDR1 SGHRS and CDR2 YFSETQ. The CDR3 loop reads CASSSNRPLGMNTEAFF. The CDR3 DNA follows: TGCGCCAGCAGTTCAAATCGCCCACTAGGCATGAACACTGAAGCTTTCTTT. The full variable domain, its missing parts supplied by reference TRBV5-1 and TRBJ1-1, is KAGVTQTPRYLIKTRGQQVTLSCSPISGHRSVSWYQQTPGQGLQFLFEYFSETQRNKGNFPGRFSGRQFSNSRSEMNVSTLELGDSALYLCASSSNRPLGMNTEAFFGQGTRLTVV.

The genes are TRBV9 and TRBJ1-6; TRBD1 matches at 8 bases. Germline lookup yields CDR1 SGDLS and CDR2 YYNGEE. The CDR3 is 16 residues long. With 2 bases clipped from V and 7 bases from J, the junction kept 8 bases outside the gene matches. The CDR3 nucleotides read TGTGCCAGCAGCGTTACCTCCGGGACAGGCAATTCACCCCTCCACTTT. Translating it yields CASSVTSGTGNSPLHF.

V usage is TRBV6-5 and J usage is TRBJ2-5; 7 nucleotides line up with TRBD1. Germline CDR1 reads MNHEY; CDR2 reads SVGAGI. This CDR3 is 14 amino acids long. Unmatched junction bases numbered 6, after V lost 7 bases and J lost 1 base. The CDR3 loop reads CASKVGDSQETQYF. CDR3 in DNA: TGTGCCAGCAAAGTAGGGGACAGCCAAGAGACCCAGTACTTC.

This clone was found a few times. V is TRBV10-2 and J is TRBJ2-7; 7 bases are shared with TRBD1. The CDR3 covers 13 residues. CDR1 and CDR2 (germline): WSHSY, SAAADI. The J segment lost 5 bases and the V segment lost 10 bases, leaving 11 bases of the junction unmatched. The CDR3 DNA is TGCGCCATCGGTAACAGACAGGGCGACGAGCAGTACTTC. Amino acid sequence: CAIGNRQGDEQYF.

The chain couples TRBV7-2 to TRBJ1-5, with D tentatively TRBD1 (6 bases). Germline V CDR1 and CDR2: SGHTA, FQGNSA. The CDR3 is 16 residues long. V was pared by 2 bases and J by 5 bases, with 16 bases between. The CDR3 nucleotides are TGTGCCAGCAGCTTAAACAGGGTAGGGGGGGATCAGCCCCAGCATTTT. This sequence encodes CASSLNRVGGDQPQHF. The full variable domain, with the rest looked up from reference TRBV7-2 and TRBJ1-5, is GAGVSQSPSNKVTEKGKDVELRCDPISGHTALYWYRQSLGQGLEFLIYFQGNSAPDKSGLPSDRFSAERTGGSVSTLTIQRTQQEDSAVYLCASSLNRVGGDQPQHFGDGTRLSIL.

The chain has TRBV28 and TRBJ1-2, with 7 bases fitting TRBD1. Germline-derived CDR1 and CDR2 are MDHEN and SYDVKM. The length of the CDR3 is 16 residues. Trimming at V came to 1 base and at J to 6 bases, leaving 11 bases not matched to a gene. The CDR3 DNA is TGTGCCAGCAGTTTATCGACAGGGCAGTTTGGTGATGGCTACACCTTC. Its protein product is CASSLSTGQFGDGYTF.

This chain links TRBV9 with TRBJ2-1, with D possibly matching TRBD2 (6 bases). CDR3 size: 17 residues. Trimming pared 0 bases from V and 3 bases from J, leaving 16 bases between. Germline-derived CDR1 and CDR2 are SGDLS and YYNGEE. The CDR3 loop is CASSVAGSGAVYNEQFF. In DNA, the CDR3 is TGTGCCAGCAGCGTAGCTGGTAGCGGAGCAGTCTACAATGAGCAGTTCTTC. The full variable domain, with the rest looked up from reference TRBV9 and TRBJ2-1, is DSGVTQTPKHLITATGQRVTLRCSPRSGDLSVYWYQQSLDQGLQFLIQYYNGEERAKGNILERFSAQQFPDLHSELNLSSLELGDSALYFCASSVAGSGAVYNEQFFGPGTRLTVL.

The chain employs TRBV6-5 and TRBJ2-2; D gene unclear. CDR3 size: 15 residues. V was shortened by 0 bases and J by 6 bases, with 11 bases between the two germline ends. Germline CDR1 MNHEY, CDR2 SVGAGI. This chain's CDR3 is CASSYSMYGSGELFF. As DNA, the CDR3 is TGTGCCAGCAGTTACTCGATGTACGGGTCCGGGGAGCTGTTTTTT.

In DNA form, the CDR3 reads TGTGCCAGCAGTTTATCGAGGCCCGGCGGGGAGACCCAGTACTTC. This sequence encodes CASSLSRPGGETQYF. The rearrangement links TRBV28 to TRBJ2-5; possible D gene TRBD2, 5 bases. This CDR3 contains 15 residues. Trimming removed 1 base at V and 5 bases at J, with 14 bases between. Germline CDR1 is MDHEN and CDR2 is SYDVKM.

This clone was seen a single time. This CDR3 reads CASRAALFYGYTF. The CDR3 bases are TGTGCCAGCAGGGCAGCTTTATTCTATGGCTACACCTTC. This sequence joins TRBV27 and TRBJ1-2; unclear D gene. The CDR3 contains 13 residues. CDR1 is MNHEY and CDR2 is SMNVEV in the germline V gene (reference sequence). The ends were cut back, 6 bases at V and 4 bases at J, with 12 bases in the middle.

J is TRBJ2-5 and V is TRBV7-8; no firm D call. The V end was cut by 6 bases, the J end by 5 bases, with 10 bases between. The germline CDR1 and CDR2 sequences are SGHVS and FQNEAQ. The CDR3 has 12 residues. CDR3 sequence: CASRRVGETQYF. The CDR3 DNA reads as TGTGCCAGCAGAAGGGTGGGGGAGACCCAGTACTTC. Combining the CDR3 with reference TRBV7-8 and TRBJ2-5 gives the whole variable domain GAGVSQSPRYKVAKRGQDVALRCDPISGHVSLFWYQQALGQGPEFLTYFQNEAQLDKSGLPSDRFFAERPEGSVSTLKIQRTQQEDSAVYLCASRRVGETQYFGPGTRLLVL.

CDR3 in amino acids: CASSPRGKETQYF. In DNA form, the CDR3 reads TGTGCCAGCAGCCCCCGGGGCAAAGAGACCCAGTACTTC. The chain links TRBV7-9 to TRBJ2-5; possibly TRBD1 or TRBD2 for D (5 bases each). CDR1 and CDR2 from the germline V gene are SEHNR and FQNEAQ (reference sequence). Trimming pared 5 bases from V and 3 bases from J, leaving 10 bases between. There are 13 residues in the CDR3.

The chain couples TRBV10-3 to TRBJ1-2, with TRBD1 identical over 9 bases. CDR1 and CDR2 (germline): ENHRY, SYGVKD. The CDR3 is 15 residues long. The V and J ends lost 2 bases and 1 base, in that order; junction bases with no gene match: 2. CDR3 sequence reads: CAISEGGQGNYGYTF. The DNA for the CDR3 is TGTGCCATCAGTGAGGGGGGACAGGGTAACTATGGCTACACCTTC.

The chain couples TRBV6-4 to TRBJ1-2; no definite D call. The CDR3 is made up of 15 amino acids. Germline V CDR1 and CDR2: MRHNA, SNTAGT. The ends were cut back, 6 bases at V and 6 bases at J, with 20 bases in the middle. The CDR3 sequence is CASSDTGRNHNGYTF. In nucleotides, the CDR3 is TGTGCCAGCAGCGACACCGGACGGAACCACAATGGCTACACCTTC.

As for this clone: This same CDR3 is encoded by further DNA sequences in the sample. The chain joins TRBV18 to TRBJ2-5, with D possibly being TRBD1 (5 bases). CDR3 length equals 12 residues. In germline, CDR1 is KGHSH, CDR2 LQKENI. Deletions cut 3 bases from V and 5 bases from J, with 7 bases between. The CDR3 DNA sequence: TGTGCCAGCTCACCCAAGGGGGAGACCCAGTACTTC. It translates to CASSPKGETQYF.

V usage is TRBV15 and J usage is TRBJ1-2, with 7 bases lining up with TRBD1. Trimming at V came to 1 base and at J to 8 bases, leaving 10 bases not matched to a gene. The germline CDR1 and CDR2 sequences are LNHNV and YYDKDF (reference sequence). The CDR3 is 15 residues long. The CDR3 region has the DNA TGTGCCACCAGCAGAGGCAACAGGGGCGATGTGGGCTACACCTTC. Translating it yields CATSRGNRGDVGYTF. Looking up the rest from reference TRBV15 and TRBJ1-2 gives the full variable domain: DAMVIQNPRYQVTQFGKPVTLSCSQTLNHNVMYWYQQKSSQAPKLLFHYYDKDFNNEADTPDNFQSRRPNTSFCFLDIRSPGLGDTAMYLCATSRGNRGDVGYTFGSGTRLTVV.

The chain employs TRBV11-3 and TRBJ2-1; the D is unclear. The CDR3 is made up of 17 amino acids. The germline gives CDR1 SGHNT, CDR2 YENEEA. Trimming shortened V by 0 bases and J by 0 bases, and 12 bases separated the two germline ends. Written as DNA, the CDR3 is TGTGCCAGCAGCTTAGATTGGGGATTTAGCTCCTACAATGAGCAGTTCTTC. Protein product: CASSLDWGFSSYNEQFF.

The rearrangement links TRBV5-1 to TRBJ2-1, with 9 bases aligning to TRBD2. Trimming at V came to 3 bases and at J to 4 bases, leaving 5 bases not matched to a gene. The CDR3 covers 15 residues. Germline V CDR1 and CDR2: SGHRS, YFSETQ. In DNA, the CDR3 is TGCGCCAGCAGCTCCCGACTAGCGGAATACAATGAGCAGTTCTTC. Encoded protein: CASSSRLAEYNEQFF.

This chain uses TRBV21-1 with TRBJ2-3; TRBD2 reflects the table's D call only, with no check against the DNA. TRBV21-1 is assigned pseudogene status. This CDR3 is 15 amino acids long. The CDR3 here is CASSKALGGADTQYF. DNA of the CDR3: TGTGCCAGCAGCAAAGCTCTCGGGGGGGCAGATACGCAGTATTTT.

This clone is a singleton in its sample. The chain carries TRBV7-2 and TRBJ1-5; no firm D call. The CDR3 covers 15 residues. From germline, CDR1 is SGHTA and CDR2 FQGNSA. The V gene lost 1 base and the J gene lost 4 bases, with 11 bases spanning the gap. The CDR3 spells CASSLDPENNQPQHF. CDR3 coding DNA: TGTGCCAGCAGCTTAGACCCTGAGAATAATCAGCCCCAGCATTTT.

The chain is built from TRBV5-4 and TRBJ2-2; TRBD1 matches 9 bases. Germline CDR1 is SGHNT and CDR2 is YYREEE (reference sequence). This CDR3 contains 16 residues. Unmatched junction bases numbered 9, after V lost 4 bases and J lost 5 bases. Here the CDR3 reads CASSKSQGAGTGELFF. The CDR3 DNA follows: TGTGCCAGCAGCAAGTCACAGGGGGCAGGTACCGGGGAGCTGTTTTTT. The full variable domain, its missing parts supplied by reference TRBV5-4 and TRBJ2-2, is ETGVTQSPTHLIKTRGQQVTLRCSSQSGHNTVSWYQQALGQGPQFIFQYYREEENGRGNFPPRFSGLQFPNYSSELNVNALELDDSALYLCASSKSQGAGTGELFFGEGSRLTVL.

CDR3 sequence reads: CASSQEGSGRVHGYTF. The CDR3 DNA sequence: TGTGCCAGCAGCCAAGAGGGTTCAGGGAGAGTTCATGGCTACACCTTC. The chain has TRBV14 and TRBJ1-2; weak D call: TRBD1 (5 bases). The CDR3 has 16 amino acids. V lost 0 bases and J lost 6, with 17 bases in between. Germline V gene sequence: CDR1 SGHDN, CDR2 FVKESK.

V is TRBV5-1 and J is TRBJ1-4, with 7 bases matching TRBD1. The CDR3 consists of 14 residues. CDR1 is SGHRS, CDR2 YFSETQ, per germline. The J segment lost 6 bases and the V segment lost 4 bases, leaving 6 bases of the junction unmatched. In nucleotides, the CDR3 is TGCGCCAGCAGCCCAGGGACAGAACATGAAAAACTGTTTTTT. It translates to CASSPGTEHEKLFF.

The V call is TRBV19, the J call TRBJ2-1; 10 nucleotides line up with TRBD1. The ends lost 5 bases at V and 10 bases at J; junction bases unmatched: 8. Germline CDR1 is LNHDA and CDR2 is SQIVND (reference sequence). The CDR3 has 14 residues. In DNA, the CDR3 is TGTGCCAGTAGTCCCGGGACAGGGGAGCGGGAGCAGTTCTTC. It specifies CASSPGTGEREQFF. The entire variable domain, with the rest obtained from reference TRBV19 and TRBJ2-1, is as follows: DGGITQSPKYLFRKEGQNVTLSCEQNLNHDAMYWYRQDPGQGLRLIYYSQIVNDFQKGDIAEGYSVSREKKESFPLTVTSAQKNPTAFYLCASSPGTGEREQFFGPGTRLTVL.

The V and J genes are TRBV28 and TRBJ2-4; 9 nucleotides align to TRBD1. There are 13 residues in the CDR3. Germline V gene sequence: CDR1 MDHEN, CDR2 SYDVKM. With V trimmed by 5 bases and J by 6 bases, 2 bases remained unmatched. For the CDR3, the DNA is TGTGCCAGCAGTCCGGGACAGGGAAACATTCAGTACTTC. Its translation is CASSPGQGNIQYF.

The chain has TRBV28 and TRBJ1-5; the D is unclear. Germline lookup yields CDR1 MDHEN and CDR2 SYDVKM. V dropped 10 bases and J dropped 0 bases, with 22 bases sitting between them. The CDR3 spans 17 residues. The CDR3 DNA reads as TGTGCCACCCTCCTCCTTACCGGGCCGCGTAGCAATCAGCCCCAGCATTTT. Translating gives CATLLLTGPRSNQPQHF.

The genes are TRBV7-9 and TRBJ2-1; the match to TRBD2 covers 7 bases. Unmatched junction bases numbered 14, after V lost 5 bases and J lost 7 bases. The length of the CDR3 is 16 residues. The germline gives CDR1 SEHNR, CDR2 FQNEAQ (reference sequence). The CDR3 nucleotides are TGTGCCAGCAGCCTAGGTGGGGGGGTAACCCCAAATGAGCAGTTCTTC. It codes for CASSLGGGVTPNEQFF.

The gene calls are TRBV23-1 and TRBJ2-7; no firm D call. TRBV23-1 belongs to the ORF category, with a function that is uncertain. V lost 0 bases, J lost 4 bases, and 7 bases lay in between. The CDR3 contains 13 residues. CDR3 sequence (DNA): TGCGCCAGCAGTCAATCGAAAAGGTACGAGCAGTACTTC. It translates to CASSQSKRYEQYF.